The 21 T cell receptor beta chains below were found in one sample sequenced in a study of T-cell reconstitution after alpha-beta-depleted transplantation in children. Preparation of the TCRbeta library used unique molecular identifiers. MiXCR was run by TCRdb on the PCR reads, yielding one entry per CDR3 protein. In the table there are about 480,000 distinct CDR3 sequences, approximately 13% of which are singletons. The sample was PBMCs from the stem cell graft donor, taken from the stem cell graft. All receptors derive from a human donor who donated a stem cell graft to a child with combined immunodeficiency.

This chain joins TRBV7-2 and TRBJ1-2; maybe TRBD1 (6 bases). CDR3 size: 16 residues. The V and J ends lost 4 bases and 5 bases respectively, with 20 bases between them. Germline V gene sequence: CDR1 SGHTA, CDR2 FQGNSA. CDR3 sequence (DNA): TGTGCCAGCAGCTGGGGCGGGGGGGCGGTGGAGTATGGCTACACCTTC. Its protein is CASSWGGGAVEYGYTF.

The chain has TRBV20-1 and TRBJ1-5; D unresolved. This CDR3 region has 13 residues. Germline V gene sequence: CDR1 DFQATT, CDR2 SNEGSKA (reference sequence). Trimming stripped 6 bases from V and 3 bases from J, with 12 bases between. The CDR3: CSASFLHNQPQHF. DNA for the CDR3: TGCAGTGCCTCTTTTCTCCACAATCAGCCCCAGCATTTT.

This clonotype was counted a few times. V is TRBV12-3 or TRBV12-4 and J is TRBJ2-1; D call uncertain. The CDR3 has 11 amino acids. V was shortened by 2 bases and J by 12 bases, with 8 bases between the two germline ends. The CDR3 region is CASSLRGAQFF. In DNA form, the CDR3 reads TGTGCCAGCAGTTTACGTGGTGCGCAGTTCTTC.

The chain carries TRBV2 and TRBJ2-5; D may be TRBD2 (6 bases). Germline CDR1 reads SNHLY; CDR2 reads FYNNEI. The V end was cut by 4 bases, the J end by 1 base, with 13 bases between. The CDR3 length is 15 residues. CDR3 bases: TGTGCCAGCAGTGGTCGGAGGGCCCCCCAAGAGACCCAGTACTTC. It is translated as CASSGRRAPQETQYF.

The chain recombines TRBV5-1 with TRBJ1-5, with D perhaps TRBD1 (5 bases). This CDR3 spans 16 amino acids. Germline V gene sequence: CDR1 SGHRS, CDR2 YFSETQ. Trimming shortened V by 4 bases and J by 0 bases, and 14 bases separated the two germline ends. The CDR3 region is CASSPGSGHSNQPQHF. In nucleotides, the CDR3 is TGCGCCAGCAGCCCCGGGTCAGGGCATAGCAATCAGCCCCAGCATTTT.

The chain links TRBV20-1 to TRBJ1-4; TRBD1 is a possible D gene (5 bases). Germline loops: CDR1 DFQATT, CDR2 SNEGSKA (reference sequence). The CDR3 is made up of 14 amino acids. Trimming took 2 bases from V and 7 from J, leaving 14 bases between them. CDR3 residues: CSARLSGQGEKLFF. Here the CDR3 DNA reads TGCAGTGCTAGATTGTCGGGGCAGGGTGAAAAACTGTTTTTT.

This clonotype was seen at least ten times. CDR3 region: CASSYPGGLNSPLHF. CDR3 sequence (DNA): TGTGCCAGCAGTTACCCCGGGGGCCTTAATTCACCCCTCCACTTT. This chain connects TRBV6-5 to TRBJ1-6; D possibly corresponds to TRBD1 (6 bases). Trimming left V 2 bases short and J 6 bases short, with 11 bases between. CDR3 length: 15 amino acids. Looked up from germline, CDR1 is MNHEY and CDR2 is SVGAGI.

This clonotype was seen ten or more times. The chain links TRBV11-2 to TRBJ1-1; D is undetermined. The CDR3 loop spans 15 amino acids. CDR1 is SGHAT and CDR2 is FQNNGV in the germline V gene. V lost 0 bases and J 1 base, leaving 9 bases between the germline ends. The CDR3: CASSLEGRQNTEAFF. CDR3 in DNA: TGTGCCAGCAGCTTAGAAGGGCGGCAGAACACTGAAGCTTTCTTT.

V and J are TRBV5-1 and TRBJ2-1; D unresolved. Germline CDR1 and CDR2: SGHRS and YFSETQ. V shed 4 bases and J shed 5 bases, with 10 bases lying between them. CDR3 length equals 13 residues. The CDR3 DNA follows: TGCGCCAGCAGCAAGGCCCCGGACAATGAGCAGTTCTTC. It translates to CASSKAPDNEQFF.

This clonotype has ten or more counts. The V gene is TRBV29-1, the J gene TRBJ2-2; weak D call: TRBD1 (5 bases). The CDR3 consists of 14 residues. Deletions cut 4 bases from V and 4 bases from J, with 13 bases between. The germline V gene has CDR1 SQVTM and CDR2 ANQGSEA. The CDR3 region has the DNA TGCAGCGTTGGAAGAGGACAAGGCACCGGGGAGCTGTTTTTT. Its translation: CSVGRGQGTGELFF.

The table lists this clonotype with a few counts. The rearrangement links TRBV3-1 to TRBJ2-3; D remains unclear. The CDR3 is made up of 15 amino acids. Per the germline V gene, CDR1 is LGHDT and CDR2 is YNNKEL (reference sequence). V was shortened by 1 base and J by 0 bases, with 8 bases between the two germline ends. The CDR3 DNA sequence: TGTGCCAGCAGCCAAGGCAGTTCTAGCACAGATACGCAGTATTTT. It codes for CASSQGSSSTDTQYF.

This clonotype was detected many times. The CDR3 sequence: CASSLFITREGPGETQYF. The CDR3 DNA follows: TGTGCCAGCAGTTTATTTATAACGAGGGAGGGCCCTGGGGAGACCCAGTACTTC. The chain couples TRBV12-3 or TRBV12-4 to TRBJ2-5; TRBD2 matches 7 bases. V trimming: 2 bases; J trimming: 5 bases; junction bases outside the gene matches: 17. The CDR3 covers 18 residues.

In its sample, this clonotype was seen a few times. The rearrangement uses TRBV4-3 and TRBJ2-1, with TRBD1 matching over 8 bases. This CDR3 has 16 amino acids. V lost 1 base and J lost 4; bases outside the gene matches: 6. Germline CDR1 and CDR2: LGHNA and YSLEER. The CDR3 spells CASSQATGVGYNEQFF. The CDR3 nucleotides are TGCGCCAGCAGCCAAGCGACAGGGGTAGGTTACAATGAGCAGTTCTTC.

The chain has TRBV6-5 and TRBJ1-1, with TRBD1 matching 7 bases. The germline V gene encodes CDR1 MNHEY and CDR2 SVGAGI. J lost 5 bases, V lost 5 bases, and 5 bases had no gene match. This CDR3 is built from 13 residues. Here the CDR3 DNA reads TGTGCCAGCAGTAAACAGGGGTGGACTGAAGCTTTCTTT. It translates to CASSKQGWTEAFF.

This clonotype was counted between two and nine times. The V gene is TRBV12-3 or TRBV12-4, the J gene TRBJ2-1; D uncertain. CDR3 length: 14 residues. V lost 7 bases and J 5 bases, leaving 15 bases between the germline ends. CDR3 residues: CASTTDHPDNEQFF. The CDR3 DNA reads TGTGCCAGCACCACTGACCATCCTGACAATGAGCAGTTCTTC.

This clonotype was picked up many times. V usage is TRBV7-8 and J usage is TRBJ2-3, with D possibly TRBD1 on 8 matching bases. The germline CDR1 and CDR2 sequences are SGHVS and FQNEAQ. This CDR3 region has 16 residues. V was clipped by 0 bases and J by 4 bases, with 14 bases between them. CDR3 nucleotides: TGTGCCAGCAGCTTAGCGAGGACAGGGAGGGCAGATACGCAGTATTTT. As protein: CASSLARTGRADTQYF.

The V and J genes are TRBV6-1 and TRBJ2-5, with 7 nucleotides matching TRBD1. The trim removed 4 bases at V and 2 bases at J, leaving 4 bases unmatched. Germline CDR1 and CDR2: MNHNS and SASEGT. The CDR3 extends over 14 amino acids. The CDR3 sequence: CASSAGTAQETQYF. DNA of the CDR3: TGTGCCAGCAGTGCCGGGACAGCGCAAGAGACCCAGTACTTC.

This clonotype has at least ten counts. The CDR3 sequence is CASSSSGGAREQYF. CDR3 nucleotides: TGTGCCAGCAGTTCGAGCGGGGGGGCGAGAGAGCAGTACTTC. The chain uses TRBV12-3 or TRBV12-4 and TRBJ2-7, with 10 nucleotides matching TRBD2. The J segment lost 7 bases and the V segment lost 4 bases, leaving 7 bases of the junction unmatched. The CDR3 covers 14 residues.

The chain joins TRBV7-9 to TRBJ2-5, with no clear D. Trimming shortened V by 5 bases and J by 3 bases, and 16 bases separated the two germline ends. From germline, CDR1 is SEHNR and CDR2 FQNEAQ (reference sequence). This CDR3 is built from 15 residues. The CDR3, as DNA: TGTGCCAGCAGCGTCGTGCCAGACTTCGAAGAGACCCAGTACTTC. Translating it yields CASSVVPDFEETQYF.

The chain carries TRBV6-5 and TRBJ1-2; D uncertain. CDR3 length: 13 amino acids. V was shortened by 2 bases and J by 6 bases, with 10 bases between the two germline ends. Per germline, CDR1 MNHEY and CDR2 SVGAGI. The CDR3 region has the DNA TGTGCCAGCAGTTACGCCCCTCGGAATGGCTACACCTTC. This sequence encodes CASSYAPRNGYTF.

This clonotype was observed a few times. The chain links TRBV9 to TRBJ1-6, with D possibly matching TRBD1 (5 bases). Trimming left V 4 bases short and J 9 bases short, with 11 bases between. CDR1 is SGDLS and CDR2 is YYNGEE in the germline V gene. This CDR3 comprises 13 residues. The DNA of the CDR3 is TGTGCCAGCAGCCCAGTGGGGACTTCACCCCTCCACTTT. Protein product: CASSPVGTSPLHF.